The clone carrying this T cell receptor (beta chain) occurred a few times. Source study methods: Estimated nucleated cell counts came from reference gene primer amplification. Measured with immunoSEQ multiplex PCR; TCRdb has only the in-frame clones, and not every one. D and trimming come from the DNA, and the V and J calls and clone size come from that table. In the table there are nearly 55,000 clones, over 70% of which are singletons. This specimen belongs to a study of blood T cell repertoires in COVID-19. Overall study: Both acute and convalescent COVID-19 samples were obtained from the United States, Italy and Spain. PBMCs, B-cell-depleted T cells, or T cells were the source of the cDNA or gDNA that made up the material.

Germline loops: CDR1 LNHDA, CDR2 SQIVND (reference sequence). CDR3 length equals 14 residues. Deletions cut 0 bases from V and 4 bases from J, with 7 bases between. This receptor was taken from a human donor with active or convalescent COVID-19. The donor label of this sample is uncertain. The specimen was peripheral blood. The chain uses TRBV19 and TRBJ1-5; D remains ambiguous. CDR3 region: CASSIENRNQPQHF. The DNA of the CDR3 is TGTGCCAGTAGTATAGAAAACAGAAATCAGCCCCAGCATTTT.